A single sample gave rise to the 7 T cell receptor beta chains below, sequenced in a study of response to subunit inactivated influenza vaccine. TCRdb reprocessed the RT-PCR reads with MiXCR, giving one entry per CDR3 protein. The data hold just under 550,000 distinct CDR3 sequences, with roughly 25% observed a single time. The sample was also reused in another study, on T cells expressing NK-cell markers. This second study notes: 5'RACE template switching with UMIs produced the TCR beta cDNA.

The material was CD4+ T cells sorted from PBMCs, obtained less than 13 days after vaccination. These receptors all come from a man in his forties or fifties who received an inactivated influenza vaccine.

The V and J genes are TRBV10-2 and TRBJ2-7; D gene uncertain. The CDR3 is made up of 14 amino acids. CDR1 and CDR2 from the germline V gene are WSHSY and SAAADI. With 6 bases removed from V and 1 base from J, the gap between germline ends came to 13 bases. The CDR3 spells CASRRQVTSYEQYF. CDR3 DNA sequence: TGCGCCAGCAGACGGCAGGTCACTTCCTACGAGCAGTACTTC.

This clonotype was detected ten times or more. Written as DNA, the CDR3 is TGTGCCACCAGTGATTCTCAGGGGGGAAGATACAATGAGCAGTTCTTC. The encoded protein is CATSDSQGGRYNEQFF. The rearrangement joins TRBV24-1 to TRBJ2-1; possibly TRBD1 for D (7 bases). This CDR3 contains 16 residues. Trimming stripped 2 bases from V and 4 bases from J, with 14 bases between. Germline lookup yields CDR1 KGHDR and CDR2 SFDVKD.

This clonotype was detected a few times. V gene TRBV6-2 or TRBV6-3 combines with J gene TRBJ2-6, with D perhaps matching TRBD1 (6 bases). V was clipped by 6 bases and J by 3 bases, with 15 bases between them. Germline V gene lookup returns CDR1 MNHEY and CDR2 SVGEGT. The CDR3 runs 16 residues. The CDR3 nucleotides read TGTGCCAGCAGAAAAACAGGGTCGGTTGGGGCCAACGTCCTGACTTTC. Its protein product is CASRKTGSVGANVLTF.

This clonotype appeared a few times. The CDR3 sequence: CASGRGGRGNIQYF. In DNA, the CDR3 is TGTGCCAGCGGGAGAGGGGGACGGGGAAACATTCAGTACTTC. This chain links TRBV2 with TRBJ2-4; D possibly corresponds to TRBD1 (6 bases). V was pared by 8 bases and J by 6 bases, with 17 bases between. The CDR3 has 14 residues. Germline CDR1 and CDR2: SNHLY and FYNNEI.

Only a few counts were recorded for this clonotype. The chain is built from TRBV28 and TRBJ2-5; 7 bases map to TRBD2. J lost 5 bases, V lost 5 bases, and 8 bases had no gene match. The germline CDR1 and CDR2 sequences are MDHEN and SYDVKM. The CDR3 runs to 14 residues. The CDR3 loop is CASSASGIGETQYF. CDR3 DNA: TGTGCCAGCAGTGCGAGCGGGATCGGGGAGACCCAGTACTTC.

The chain joins TRBV7-2 to TRBJ2-2, with D hard to call. This CDR3 comprises 14 residues. V shed 5 bases and J shed 6 bases, with 13 bases lying between them. Germline CDR1 and CDR2: SGHTA and FQGNSA. The CDR3 loop is CASSPVLVAGELFF. The CDR3 DNA reads TGTGCCAGCAGCCCGGTATTGGTCGCCGGGGAGCTGTTTTTT.

V and J are TRBV24-1 and TRBJ2-3; tentative D call: TRBD2 (5 bases). The length of the CDR3 is 16 residues. From germline, CDR1 is KGHDR and CDR2 SFDVKD. Trimming stripped 4 bases from V and 0 bases from J, with 13 bases between. The CDR3 region is CATSEIGGGSTDTQYF. In DNA, the CDR3 is TGTGCCACCAGTGAAATCGGAGGTGGTAGCACAGATACGCAGTATTTT.